Following are 29 T cell receptor beta chains from one sample sequenced in a study of technical replicates of blood from a handful of donors. Generated by immunoSEQ multiplex PCR, the TCRdb table keeps only in-frame clones and is missing some. The sample carries about 82,000 clones, about 94% recorded once. The specimen was T cells isolated from PBMCs. Receptors originate from a human donor in good health.

The chain uses TRBV29-1 and TRBJ2-1; 11 bases match TRBD1. The CDR3 length is 14 residues. The trim removed 6 bases at V and 8 bases at J, leaving 9 bases unmatched. The germline V gene encodes CDR1 SQVTM and CDR2 ANQGSEA. CDR3 protein: CSVAPGQGVYEQFF. CDR3 in DNA: TGCAGCGTCGCCCCGGGACAGGGGGTGTATGAGCAGTTCTTC.

This clone was seen a few times. The CDR3 sequence: CASSPETGSIGYTF. CDR3 DNA: TGTGCCAGCTCACCCGAGACAGGGTCTATTGGCTACACCTTC. This chain uses TRBV18 with TRBJ1-2; 7 bases agree with TRBD1. Germline V lookup: CDR1 KGHSH, CDR2 LQKENI. J lost 7 bases, V lost 3 bases, and 8 bases had no gene match. The CDR3 contains 14 residues.

About this clone: Given a much more abundant clone one base away, this may be a read error. The chain links TRBV5-8 to TRBJ1-1; D is unclear. This CDR3 has 13 residues. Germline loops: CDR1 SGHTS, CDR2 YDEGEE. V was cut by 0 bases and J by 1 base, with 4 bases left in between. The CDR3 loop reads CASSLDRNTEAFF. CDR3 sequence (DNA): TGTGCCAGCAGCTTGGACAGGAACACTGAAGCTTTCTTT.

This rearrangement joins TRBV6-6 to TRBJ2-7; no firm D call. Per germline, CDR1 MNHNY and CDR2 SVGAGI (reference sequence). Trimming stripped 6 bases from V and 4 bases from J, with 19 bases between. This CDR3 has 15 residues. This CDR3 reads CASSKLSRGRYEQYF. For the CDR3, the DNA is TGTGCCAGCAGCAAACTCTCAAGAGGTCGGTACGAGCAGTACTTC.

The chain combines TRBV4-3 with TRBJ2-7; TRBD1 aligns across 8 bases. Per germline, CDR1 LGHNA and CDR2 YSLEER. J lost 0 bases, V lost 0 bases, and 4 bases had no gene match. This CDR3 is built from 16 residues. This CDR3 reads CASSQERTGYSYEQYF. The CDR3 bases are TGCGCCAGCAGCCAAGAACGGACAGGGTACTCCTACGAGCAGTACTTC.

The chain has TRBV30 and TRBJ1-1, with TRBD1 identical over 7 bases. Germline lookup yields CDR1 GTSNPN and CDR2 SVGIG (reference sequence). J gave up 3 bases and V 0 bases, and 4 bases lay outside the gene matches. CDR3 size: 14 residues. This CDR3 reads CAWSVGRGYTEAFF. The CDR3 DNA reads as TGTGCCTGGAGTGTAGGCAGGGGGTACACTGAAGCTTTCTTT.

V is TRBV28 and J is TRBJ1-2; no firm D call. The CDR3 runs 13 residues. Germline V lookup: CDR1 MDHEN, CDR2 SYDVKM. Trimming shortened V by 2 bases and J by 4 bases, and 8 bases separated the two germline ends. The CDR3 loop is CASSLGVGYGYTF. CDR3 nucleotides: TGTGCCAGCAGTTTAGGAGTGGGCTATGGCTACACCTTC.

The chain carries TRBV30 and TRBJ2-3; 8 bases agree with TRBD2. Germline V gene lookup returns CDR1 GTSNPN and CDR2 SVGIG (reference sequence). V was clipped by 4 bases and J by 2 bases; unmatched bases: 8. CDR3 length: 15 residues. DNA for the CDR3: TGTGCCTGGATGATTGGACTAGCCTTCACAGATACGCAGTATTTT. It specifies CAWMIGLAFTDTQYF.

The J gene is TRBJ2-5, the V gene TRBV6-5, with D possibly TRBD1 on 5 matching bases. The CDR3 loop spans 12 amino acids. V lost 6 bases and J lost 4, with 9 bases in between. Germline V CDR1 and CDR2: MNHEY, SVGAGI. The CDR3 is CASSPGSETQYF. CDR3 nucleotides: TGTGCCAGCAGCCCAGGGTCAGAGACCCAGTACTTC.

This rearrangement joins TRBV11-2 to TRBJ1-2; D possibly corresponds to TRBD1 (5 bases). V was shortened by 5 bases and J by 6 bases, with 13 bases between the two germline ends. CDR3 size: 13 residues. The germline CDR1 and CDR2 sequences are SGHAT and FQNNGV. The CDR3: CASSRRAYDGYTF. The CDR3 bases are TGTGCCAGCAGCCGCAGGGCCTATGATGGCTACACCTTC. Drawing the rest from reference TRBV11-2 and TRBJ1-2, the complete variable domain is EAGVAQSPRYKIIEKRQSVAFWCNPISGHATLYWYQQILGQGPKLLIQFQNNGVVDDSQLPKDRFSAERLKGVDSTLKIQPAKLEDSAVYLCASSRRAYDGYTFGSGTRLTVV.

The rearrangement joins TRBV4-3 to TRBJ1-2, with D possibly matching TRBD1 (6 bases). Germline CDR1 reads LGHNA; CDR2 reads YSLEER. This CDR3 comprises 16 residues. Trimming stripped 0 bases from V and 2 bases from J, with 13 bases between. In nucleotides, the CDR3 is TGCGCCAGCAGCCAAGATATAGTGCAGGGGAACTATGGCTACACCTTC. Its translation is CASSQDIVQGNYGYTF.

The chain has TRBV5-1 and TRBJ2-3; TRBD2 matches 9 bases. This CDR3 region has 15 residues. V gave up 0 bases and J gave up 4 bases; unmatched junction bases: 3. In germline, CDR1 is SGHRS, CDR2 YFSETQ. CDR3 DNA sequence: TGCGCCAGCAGCTTGGGGACTAGCGATTCAGATACGCAGTATTTT. This sequence encodes CASSLGTSDSDTQYF.

The CDR3, as DNA: TGTGCTAGTGGTTTGGTAGCGGGCAACACCGGGGAGCTGTTTTTT. It yields the protein CASGLVAGNTGELFF. The V and J genes are TRBV12-5 and TRBJ2-2, with D perhaps matching TRBD2 (6 bases). V lost 0 bases to trimming and J lost 2 bases, with 7 bases between them. The CDR3 runs 15 residues. From germline, CDR1 is LGHNT and CDR2 FRNRAP. Combining the CDR3 with reference TRBV12-5 and TRBJ2-2 gives the whole variable domain DARVTQTPRHKVTEMGQEVTMRCQPILGHNTVFWYRQTMMQGLELLAYFRNRAPLDDSGMPKDRFSAEMPDATLATLKIQPSEPRDSAVYFCASGLVAGNTGELFFGEGSRLTVL.

This chain uses TRBV5-1 with TRBJ1-3, with no clear D. V lost 0 bases, J lost 4 bases, and 8 bases lay in between. The CDR3 has 14 residues. The germline V gene encodes CDR1 SGHRS and CDR2 YFSETQ. The CDR3 loop reads CASSLGGNGNTIYF. The CDR3 DNA sequence: TGCGCCAGCAGCTTGGGCGGTAACGGAAACACCATATATTTT.

Points on this clone: The junction and the germline gene differ at one end; a read error may be behind it. The rearrangement joins TRBV7-2 to TRBJ2-5; the D gene is possibly TRBD2 (7 bases). CDR1 is SGHTA, CDR2 FQGNSA, per germline. This CDR3 contains 14 residues. CDR3 bases: TGTGCCAGTAGCTTAGGGGGGAGGGGGGAGACCCAGTACTTC. This translates into CASSLGGRGETQYF. The variable domain in full, completed from reference TRBV7-2 and TRBJ2-5, reads GAGVSQSPSNKVTEKGKDVELRCDPISGHTALYWYRQSLGQGLEFLIYFQGNSAPDKSGLPSDRFSAERTGGSVSTLTIQRTQQEDSAVYLCASSLGGRGETQYFGPGTRLLVL.

The genes are TRBV19 and TRBJ1-4; D is perhaps TRBD1 (5 bases). CDR1 is LNHDA and CDR2 is SQIVND in the germline V gene (reference sequence). V was pared by 7 bases and J by 0 bases, with 15 bases between. The CDR3 spans 16 residues. CDR3 sequence (DNA): TGTGCCAGTACGGAGACAGAATTTCCAACTAATGAAAAACTGTTTTTT. Its protein is CASTETEFPTNEKLFF.

The chain is built from TRBV4-1 and TRBJ2-3; possible D gene TRBD1, 6 bases. This CDR3 spans 15 amino acids. V lost 1 base, J lost 5 bases, and 13 bases lay in between. Germline V gene lookup returns CDR1 MGHRA and CDR2 YSYEKL. This chain's CDR3 is CASSQAARGGDTQYF. The DNA of the CDR3 is TGCGCCAGCAGCCAAGCGGCACGAGGGGGAGATACGCAGTATTTT.

This chain links TRBV5-4 with TRBJ2-7; 11 bases map to TRBD2. The ends lost 3 bases at V and 7 bases at J; junction bases unmatched: 9. This CDR3 region has 15 residues. The V gene's germline CDR1 is SGHNT and CDR2 YYREEE (reference sequence). The CDR3 sequence: CASSSVLAGVGEQYF. For the CDR3, the DNA is TGTGCCAGCAGCTCAGTACTAGCGGGAGTAGGTGAGCAGTACTTC.

In nucleotides, the CDR3 is TGTGCCTGGTTAGGACTAGCGGGCCTTTCGGAAGGGGAGCTGTTTTTT. Translation: CAWLGLAGLSEGELFF. The rearrangement joins TRBV30 to TRBJ2-2, with TRBD2 identical over 11 bases. Germline-derived CDR1 and CDR2 are GTSNPN and SVGIG (reference sequence). This CDR3 contains 16 residues. J gave up 8 bases and V 5 bases, and 13 bases lay outside the gene matches.

V and J are TRBV5-1 and TRBJ2-1; TRBD2 agrees at 7 bases. Losses at the gene ends were 0 bases for V and 0 bases for J; bases not matched to a gene: 0. The germline V gene has CDR1 SGHRS and CDR2 YFSETQ. The CDR3 contains 15 residues. The CDR3 region is CASSLGTSSYNEQFF. As DNA, the CDR3 is TGCGCCAGCAGCTTGGGGACTAGCTCCTACAATGAGCAGTTCTTC.

The V and J genes are TRBV30 and TRBJ2-3; D is possibly TRBD2 (5 bases). There are 13 residues in the CDR3. V gave up 8 bases and J gave up 3 bases, with 15 bases separating them. Germline CDR1 and CDR2: GTSNPN and SVGIG (reference sequence). CDR3 bases: TGTGCCAGAAAGACCCGAGGGACAGATACGCAGTATTTT. It encodes CARKTRGTDTQYF.

The chain carries TRBV11-2 and TRBJ1-4; 8 nucleotides align to TRBD1. CDR3 length: 15 residues. CDR1 is SGHAT, CDR2 FQNNGV, per germline. V was clipped by 1 base and J by 8 bases; unmatched bases: 6. CDR3: CASSLGTGSQEKLFF. The CDR3 DNA reads TGTGCCAGCAGCTTAGGGACAGGGAGTCAGGAAAAACTGTTTTTT.

The rearrangement links TRBV28 to TRBJ1-5; D not resolved. The CDR3 loop spans 13 amino acids. Trimming shortened V by 9 bases and J by 11 bases, and 20 bases separated the two germline ends. The V gene's germline CDR1 is MDHEN and CDR2 SYDVKM. CDR3 residues: CASLRENLLTQHF. CDR3 nucleotides: TGTGCCAGTCTCCGAGAGAACCTATTAACCCAGCATTTT.

This clone appeared once. This chain connects TRBV19 to TRBJ2-5; D unclear. Germline V gene sequence: CDR1 LNHDA, CDR2 SQIVND (reference sequence). The CDR3 has 13 residues. Trimming took off 5 bases at V and 4 bases at J, with 11 bases between the two ends. This CDR3 is CASSPRPGETQYF. The DNA for the CDR3 is TGTGCCAGTAGTCCCCGCCCGGGAGAGACCCAGTACTTC.

The J gene is TRBJ1-1, the V gene TRBV9, with D possibly being TRBD1 (5 bases). V lost 4 bases, J lost 5 bases, and 18 bases lay in between. The CDR3 has 15 amino acids. Germline values: CDR1 SGDLS, CDR2 YYNGEE. The CDR3 is CASSPRIQVRTEAFF. Here the CDR3 DNA reads TGTGCCAGCAGCCCAAGGATACAGGTGAGAACTGAAGCTTTCTTT.

The chain employs TRBV29-1 and TRBJ1-1, with unresolved D. Trimming removed 3 bases from V and 3 bases from J, with 5 bases in between. Germline CDR1 and CDR2: SQVTM and ANQGSEA. This CDR3 spans 11 amino acids. CDR3 coding DNA: TGCAGCGTTGACTCAGACACTGAAGCTTTCTTT. This encodes CSVDSDTEAFF.

The J gene is TRBJ1-3, the V gene TRBV28; 8 bases agree with TRBD1. The ends lost 5 bases at V and 7 bases at J; junction bases unmatched: 1. The CDR3 runs 12 residues. Germline V gene data show CDR1 as MDHEN and CDR2 as SYDVKM. This chain's CDR3 is CASSRQGNTIYF. CDR3 DNA sequence: TGTGCCAGCAGTCGACAGGGGAACACCATATATTTT. Complete variable domain (other parts from reference TRBV28 and TRBJ1-3): DVKVTQSSRYLVKRTGEKVFLECVQDMDHENMFWYRQDPGLGLRLIYFSYDVKMKEKGDIPEGYSVSREKKERFSLILESASTNQTSMYLCASSRQGNTIYFGEGSWLTVV.

The chain is built from TRBV27 and TRBJ2-3; the D gene is possibly TRBD2 (5 bases). V was shortened by 3 bases and J by 2 bases, with 9 bases between the two germline ends. Germline values: CDR1 MNHEY, CDR2 SMNVEV (reference sequence). The CDR3 is 14 amino acids. The CDR3 loop is CASSFFGNTDTQYF. The DNA for the CDR3 is TGTGCCAGCAGTTTTTTCGGGAACACAGATACGCAGTATTTT.

The gene calls are TRBV19 and TRBJ2-7, with 8 bases matching TRBD2. This CDR3 contains 15 residues. The trim removed 3 bases at V and 6 bases at J, leaving 10 bases unmatched. Germline-derived CDR1 and CDR2 are LNHDA and SQIVND (reference sequence). The CDR3 sequence: CASSITSGPPFEQYF. The CDR3 DNA reads TGTGCCAGTAGTATTACTAGCGGCCCTCCTTTCGAGCAGTACTTC. Full variable domain (remainder filled in from reference TRBV19 and TRBJ2-7): DGGITQSPKYLFRKEGQNVTLSCEQNLNHDAMYWYRQDPGQGLRLIYYSQIVNDFQKGDIAEGYSVSREKKESFPLTVTSAQKNPTAFYLCASSITSGPPFEQYFGPGTRLTVT.